The entry below describes one TCR beta chain. Its target is unknown. The data originate from a study of T-cell memory formation after mild COVID-19. MiXCR, applied by TCRdb to the 5' RACE reads, yields one record per CDR3 protein. The repertoire holds fewer than 500,000 distinct CDR3 sequences, with 25% as singletons. Trimming shortened V by 0 bases and J by 4 bases, and 13 bases separated the two germline ends. Looked up from germline, CDR1 is SGHDT and CDR2 is YYEEEE. The CDR3 covers 15 residues. Whole-study findings and limits: That cross-reactive memory joined was suggested by some responding clones appearing in pre-infection memory.

The sequence derives from an adult woman who had mild COVID-19 (a few samples of this study predate the infection). Cell type and time point are not known. Source material: PBMCs or a T cell subset sorted from them (not recorded which). The V and J genes are TRBV5-6 and TRBJ2-5; tentatively, D is TRBD2 (5 bases). The CDR3 sequence is CASSLGEMQLETQYF. The DNA of the CDR3 is TGTGCCAGCAGCTTGGGGGAGATGCAGTTAGAGACCCAGTACTTC.